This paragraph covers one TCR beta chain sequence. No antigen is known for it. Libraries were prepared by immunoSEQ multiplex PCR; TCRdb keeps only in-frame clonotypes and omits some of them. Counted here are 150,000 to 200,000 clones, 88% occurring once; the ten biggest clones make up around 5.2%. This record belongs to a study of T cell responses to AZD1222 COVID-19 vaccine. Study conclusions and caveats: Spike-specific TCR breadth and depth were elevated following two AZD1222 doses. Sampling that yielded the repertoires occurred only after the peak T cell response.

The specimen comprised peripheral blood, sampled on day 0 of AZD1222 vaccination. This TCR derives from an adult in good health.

CDR3 DNA sequence: TGTGCCAGCAGTGAACCGGGCACCTCCCAGCCCCAGCATTTT. It yields the protein CASSEPGTSQPQHF. This rearrangement joins TRBV2 to TRBJ1-5; D unclear. The CDR3 totals 14 residues. V lost 2 bases to trimming and J lost 7 bases, with 12 bases between them. Looked up from germline, CDR1 is SNHLY and CDR2 is FYNNEI. Using reference TRBV2 and TRBJ1-5 for the parts outside the CDR3, the full variable domain is EPEVTQTPSHQVTQMGQEVILRCVPISNHLYFYWYRQILGQKVEFLVSFYNNEISEKSEIFDDQFSVERPDGSNFTLKIRSTKLEDSAMYFCASSEPGTSQPQHFGDGTRLSIL.